This TCR beta chain was recorded in a study of CD8 T cells in Susac syndrome. The RNA, about 0.45 to 1 ug, was put through reverse transcription using random hexamers. TCR beta CDR3 was amplified by immunoSEQ covering 54 Vbeta and 13 Jbeta. Using its own MiXCR run on the immunoSEQ multiplex PCR reads, TCRdb lists one record per CDR3 protein. Of 180,000 or so distinct CDR3 sequences detected, around 94% appear once; the ten largest clones hold about 0.13%. Study-level results: As acknowledged by the study, its TCR sequencing and HLA analysis included a relatively small number of individuals.

Sequencing of TCR beta was carried out in blood CD8+ and CD4+ T cells. It was negative isolation that provided the CD8+ and CD4+ T cells, whereas TEMRA cells were enriched by FACS. On this clonotype itself: Antigen specificity is unknown.

The specimen was CD4+ T cells from PBMCs. The sequence came from a human donor in good health.

The CDR3, as DNA: TGCGCCAGCAGCCAAGATGTAGGACAGAATTATGGCTACACCTTC. Translated: CASSQDVGQNYGYTF. J is TRBJ1-2 and V is TRBV4-3; possibly TRBD1 for D (6 bases). The CDR3 runs to 15 residues. Germline CDR1 is LGHNA and CDR2 is YSLEER. V dropped 0 bases and J dropped 5 bases, with 13 bases sitting between them.